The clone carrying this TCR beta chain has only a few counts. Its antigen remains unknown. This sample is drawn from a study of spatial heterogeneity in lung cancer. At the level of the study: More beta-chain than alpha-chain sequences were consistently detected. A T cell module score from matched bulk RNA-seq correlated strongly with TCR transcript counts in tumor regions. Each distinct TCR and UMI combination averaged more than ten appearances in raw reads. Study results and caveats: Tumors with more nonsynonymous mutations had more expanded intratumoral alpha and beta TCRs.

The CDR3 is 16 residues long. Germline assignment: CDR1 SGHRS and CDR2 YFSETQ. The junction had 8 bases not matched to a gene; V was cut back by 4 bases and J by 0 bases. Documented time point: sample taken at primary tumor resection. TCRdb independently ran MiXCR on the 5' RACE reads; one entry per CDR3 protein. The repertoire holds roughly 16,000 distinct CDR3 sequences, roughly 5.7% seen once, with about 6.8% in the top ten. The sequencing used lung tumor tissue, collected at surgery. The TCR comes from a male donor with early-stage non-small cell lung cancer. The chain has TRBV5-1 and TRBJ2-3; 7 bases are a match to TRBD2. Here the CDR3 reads CASSPGTNPSTDTQYF. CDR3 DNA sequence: TGCGCCAGCAGCCCGGGGACTAACCCTAGCACAGATACGCAGTATTTT.